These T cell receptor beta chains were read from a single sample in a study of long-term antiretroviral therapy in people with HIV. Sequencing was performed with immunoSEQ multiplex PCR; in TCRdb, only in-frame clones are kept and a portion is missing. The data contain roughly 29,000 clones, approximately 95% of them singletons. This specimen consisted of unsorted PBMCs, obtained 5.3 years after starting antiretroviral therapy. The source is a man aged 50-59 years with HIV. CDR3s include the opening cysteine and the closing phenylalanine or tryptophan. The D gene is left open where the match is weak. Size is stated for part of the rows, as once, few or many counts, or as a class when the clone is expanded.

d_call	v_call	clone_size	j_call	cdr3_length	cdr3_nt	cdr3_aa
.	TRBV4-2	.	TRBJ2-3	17	TGTGCCAGCAGCCAAGATCCCCCGGGGGCTAGCACAGATACGCAGTATTTT	CASSQDPPGASTDTQYF
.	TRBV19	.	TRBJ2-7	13	TGTGCCAGTAGGGGATACTTTTACTACGAGCAGTACTTC	CASRGYFYYEQYF
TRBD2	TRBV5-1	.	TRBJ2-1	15	TGCGCCAGCAATCGACTAGCGGCAACCTACAATGAGCAGTTCTTC	CASNRLAATYNEQFF
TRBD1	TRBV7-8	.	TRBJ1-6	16	TGTGCCAGCAGCCTAGGAGGACAGGGGGCCAATTCACCCCTCCACTTT	CASSLGGQGANSPLHF
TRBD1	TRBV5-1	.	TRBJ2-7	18	TGCGCCAGCAGCCTCTATCCTAACCCGGGACAGGGAAGAGGCGAGCAGTACTTC	CASSLYPNPGQGRGEQYF
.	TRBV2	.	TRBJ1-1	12	TGTGCCCGGAAAACAACGAACACTGAAGCTTTCTTT	CARKTTNTEAFF
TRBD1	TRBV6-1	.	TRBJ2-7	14	TGTGCCAGCTATGACAGGGCCGACTCCTACGAGCAGTACTTC	CASYDRADSYEQYF
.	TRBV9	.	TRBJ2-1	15	TGTGCCAGCAGCGCCCAAGGGAACTCCTACAATGAGCAGTTCTTC	CASSAQGNSYNEQFF
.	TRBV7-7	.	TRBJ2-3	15	TGTGCCAGCAGCTTAGCGGGGGATCCTGGAGATACGCAGTATTTT	CASSLAGDPGDTQYF
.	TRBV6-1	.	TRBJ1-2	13	TGTGCCAGCAGTCAACAGCGGTTCTATGGCTACACCTTC	CASSQQRFYGYTF
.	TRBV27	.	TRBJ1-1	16	TGTGCCAGCAGTGCCACTCGACGGAGTATGAACACTGAAGCTTTCTTT	CASSATRRSMNTEAFF
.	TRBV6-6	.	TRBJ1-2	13	TGTGCCAGCAGTTATTCCTGGGATGGGGGCTACACCTTC	CASSYSWDGGYTF
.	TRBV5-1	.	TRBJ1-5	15	TGCGCCAGCAGCCCCGCGCCAGGGGCCAATCAGCCCCAGCATTTT	CASSPAPGANQPQHF
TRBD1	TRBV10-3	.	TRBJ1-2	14	TGTGCCATCAGTGAGTCGACAGGGAGGGATGGCTACACCTTC	CAISESTGRDGYTF
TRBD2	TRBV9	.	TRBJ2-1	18	TGTGCCAGCAGCGTAGCTCCCGGCGGGGGGGCCGGGTTTAGTGAGCAGTTCTTC	CASSVAPGGGAGFSEQFF
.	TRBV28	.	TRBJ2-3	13	TGTGCCAGCAGTTTACGGGACTTGGATACGCAGTATTTT	CASSLRDLDTQYF
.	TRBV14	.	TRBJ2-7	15	TGTGCCAGCAGCCAAGAATCGGGCGGTTTTTACGAGCAGTACTTC	CASSQESGGFYEQYF
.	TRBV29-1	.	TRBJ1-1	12	TGCAGCGTTGCCTTATCAAACACTGAAGCTTTCTTT	CSVALSNTEAFF
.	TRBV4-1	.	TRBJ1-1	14	TGCGCCAGCAGCCAAGACGGGGGTTACGCTGAAGCTTTCTTT	CASSQDGGYAEAFF
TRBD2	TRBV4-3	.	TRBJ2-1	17	TGCGCCAGCAGCCAAGATTCTCTAGCGGGGGGGTACAATGAGCAGTTCTTC	CASSQDSLAGGYNEQFF
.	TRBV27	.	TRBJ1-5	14	TGTGCCAGCAGTTTAGGGTATAGCAATCAGCCCCAGCATTTT	CASSLGYSNQPQHF
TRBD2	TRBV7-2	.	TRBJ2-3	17	TGTGCCAGCAGCAAATCTAGCGGGGGCTCATACACAGATACGCAGTATTTT	CASSKSSGGSYTDTQYF
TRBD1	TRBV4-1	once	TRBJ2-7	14	TGCGCCAGCAGCCAAGATCGGGCAGGGGGCAAGCAGTACTTC	CASSQDRAGGKQYF
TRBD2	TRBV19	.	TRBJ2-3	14	TGTGCCAGTGGGAGACTAGCTGTGGCAGATACGCAGTATTTT	CASGRLAVADTQYF
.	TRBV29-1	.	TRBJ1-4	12	TGCAGCGTTACAACAACTAATGAAAAACTGTTTTTT	CSVTTTNEKLFF
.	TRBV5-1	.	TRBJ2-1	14	TGCGCCAGCACCGAACAGGGCCAGTACAATGAGCAGTTCTTC	CASTEQGQYNEQFF
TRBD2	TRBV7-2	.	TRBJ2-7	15	TGTGCCAGCAGCTCTGCGGGGGGCCAACGCTACGAGCAGTACTTC	CASSSAGGQRYEQYF
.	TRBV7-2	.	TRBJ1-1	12	TGTGCCAGCAGCTTAGGCAGGGTTGAAGCTTTCTTT	CASSLGRVEAFF
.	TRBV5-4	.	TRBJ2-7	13	TGTGCCAGCAGCGAGCTGGACAGCTACGAGCAGTACTTC	CASSELDSYEQYF
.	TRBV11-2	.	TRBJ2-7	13	TGTGCCAGCAGCCAGACACCTACCTACGAGCAGTACTTC	CASSQTPTYEQYF
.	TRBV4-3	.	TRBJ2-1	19	TGCGCCAGCAGCCAAGGCCAACGGAAGGCAGAGGTCCCTTACAATGAGCAGTTCTTC	CASSQGQRKAEVPYNEQFF
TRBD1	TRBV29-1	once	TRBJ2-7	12	TGCAGCGTTGGACAGGGCTCCTACGAGCAGTACTTC	CSVGQGSYEQYF
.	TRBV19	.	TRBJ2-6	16	TGTGCCAGTAGTATTACTCTCTACAGGGTGGCCAACGTCCTGACTTTC	CASSITLYRVANVLTF
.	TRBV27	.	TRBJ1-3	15	TGTGCCAGCAGTTTAAGAGGGATGACTGGAAACACCATATATTTT	CASSLRGMTGNTIYF
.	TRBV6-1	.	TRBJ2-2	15	TGTGCCAGCAGTGAACGGGGGGCGCTCGCTGGGGAGCTGTTTTTT	CASSERGALAGELFF
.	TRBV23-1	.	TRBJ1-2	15	TGCGCCAGCCCCCGGTGCGGGAAAACTAACTATGGCTACACCTTC	CASPRCGKTNYGYTF
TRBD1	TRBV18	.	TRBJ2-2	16	TGTGCCAGCTCACCGGGGACAGGGAAGAACACCGGGGAGCTGTTTTTT	CASSPGTGKNTGELFF
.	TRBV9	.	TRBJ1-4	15	TGTGCCAGCAGCCCGGGGGGACCGCATAATGAAAAACTGTTTTTT	CASSPGGPHNEKLFF
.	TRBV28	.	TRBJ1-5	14	TGTGCCAGCAGTTTAGGAGGGAACAATCAGCCCCAGCATTTT	CASSLGGNNQPQHF
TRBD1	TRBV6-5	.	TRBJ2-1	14	TGTGCCAGCAGAAAAACAGGGGGCTACAATGAGCAGTTCTTC	CASRKTGGYNEQFF
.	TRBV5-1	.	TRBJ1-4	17	TGCGCCAGCAGCTTGGGATCGAACGCGGGGGGAAGTGAAAAACTGTTTTTT	CASSLGSNAGGSEKLFF
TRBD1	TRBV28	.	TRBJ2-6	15	TGTGCCAGCGGATCACAGGGGGTTGGGGCCAACGTCCTGACTTTC	CASGSQGVGANVLTF
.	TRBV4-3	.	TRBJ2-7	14	TGCGCCAGCAGCCCGGAGGAATCCTACTACGAGCAGTACTTC	CASSPEESYYEQYF
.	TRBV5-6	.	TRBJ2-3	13	TGTGCCAGCAGCTTGGTACCCACAGATACGCAGTATTTT	CASSLVPTDTQYF
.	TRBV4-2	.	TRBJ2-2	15	TGTGCCAGCAGCCAAGTCCAGGGGAGCACCGGGGAGCTGTTTTTT	CASSQVQGSTGELFF
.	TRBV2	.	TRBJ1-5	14	TGTGCCAGCAGTGGGGAGACAGGACGCCAGCCCCAGCATTTT	CASSGETGRQPQHF
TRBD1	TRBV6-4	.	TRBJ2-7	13	TGTGCCAGCTCCCGGGACAGTTCTGATGAGCAGTACTTC	CASSRDSSDEQYF
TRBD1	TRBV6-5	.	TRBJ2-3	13	TGTGCCAGCAAGACAGGGGCGGTAGATACGCAGTATTTT	CASKTGAVDTQYF